The 27 T cell receptor beta chains listed next were all sequenced from one sample in a study of tissue T cells after allogeneic stem cell transplantation. Here immunoSEQ multiplex PCR was the method, and the copy in TCRdb shows in-frame clones only, minus some. The sample includes about 10,000 clones, over 60% seen only once; the top ten take about 26%. Sample: tissue from the stomach, taken at autopsy. The receptors derive from a male donor at least 60 years old with lung cancer.

The rearrangement links TRBV18 to TRBJ2-1, with D possibly matching TRBD2 (6 bases). Trimming shortened V by 2 bases and J by 8 bases, and 16 bases separated the two germline ends. The CDR3 is made up of 15 amino acids. Germline CDR1 reads KGHSH; CDR2 reads LQKENI. For the CDR3, the DNA is TGTGCCAGCTCACCAGCAGGGCTACCGGGGGATGAGCAGTTCTTC. Its translation: CASSPAGLPGDEQFF.

CDR3 loop: CASSYSRADYEQYF. CDR3 nucleotides: TGTGCCAGCAGTTACTCCAGGGCGGATTACGAGCAGTACTTC. V usage is TRBV6-5 and J usage is TRBJ2-7; a weak D match, TRBD1 (5 bases). Germline assignment: CDR1 MNHEY and CDR2 SVGAGI. The CDR3 runs 14 residues. With 0 bases removed from V and 4 bases from J, the gap between germline ends came to 10 bases.

The chain is built from TRBV10-3 and TRBJ2-7; 9 bases agree with TRBD2. CDR1 is ENHRY and CDR2 is SYGVKD in the germline V gene. This CDR3 comprises 14 residues. The J segment lost 3 bases and the V segment lost 3 bases, leaving 3 bases of the junction unmatched. The CDR3 sequence: CAISEIAGVYEQYF. In nucleotides, the CDR3 is TGTGCCATCAGTGAAATAGCGGGGGTCTACGAGCAGTACTTC.

DNA for the CDR3: TGTGCCAGCAGCACATCTCGGGGCACTGAAGCTTTCTTT. This sequence encodes CASSTSRGTEAFF. V gene TRBV11-2 combines with J gene TRBJ1-1; D is undetermined. Looked up from germline, CDR1 is SGHAT and CDR2 is FQNNGV. V lost 5 bases, J lost 4 bases, and 11 bases lay in between. This CDR3 comprises 13 residues.

As DNA, the CDR3 is TGTGCCACCGAGGGGGGAGTTATGACTGAAAAACTGTTTTTT. Its protein is CATEGGVMTEKLFF. The V gene is TRBV28, the J gene TRBJ1-4, with D tentatively TRBD1 (6 bases). CDR1 MDHEN and CDR2 SYDVKM come from the germline V gene. This CDR3 region has 14 residues. Trimming left V 10 bases short and J 7 bases short, with 19 bases between. Full variable domain (outside the CDR3, taken from reference TRBV28 and TRBJ1-4): DVKVTQSSRYLVKRTGEKVFLECVQDMDHENMFWYRQDPGLGLRLIYFSYDVKMKEKGDIPEGYSVSREKKERFSLILESASTNQTSMYLCATEGGVMTEKLFFGSGTQLSVL.

The chain links TRBV18 to TRBJ1-1; TRBD1 is a possible D gene (5 bases). CDR3 size: 14 residues. Germline-derived CDR1 and CDR2 are KGHSH and LQKENI. Trimming took 2 bases from V and 6 from J, leaving 13 bases between them. CDR3 DNA: TGTGCCAGCTCACCATCCAGGGTGGGGGCTGAAGCTTTCTTT. This sequence encodes CASSPSRVGAEAFF. Drawing the rest from reference TRBV18 and TRBJ1-1, the complete variable domain is NAGVMQNPRHLVRRRGQEARLRCSPMKGHSHVYWYRQLPEEGLKFMVYLQKENIIDESGMPKERFSAEFPKEGPSILRIQQVVRGDSAAYFCASSPSRVGAEAFFGQGTRLTVV.

The genes are TRBV11-2 and TRBJ2-7, with TRBD2 matching 8 bases. This CDR3 is 16 amino acids long. Per the germline V gene, CDR1 is SGHAT and CDR2 is FQNNGV. With V trimmed by 5 bases and J by 4 bases, 13 bases remained unmatched. The CDR3 here is CASSRTGGRRSYEQYF. CDR3 in DNA: TGTGCCAGCAGCCGAACGGGCGGGAGGCGAAGTTACGAGCAGTACTTC.

The chain couples TRBV11-1 to TRBJ1-2; possible D gene TRBD1, 5 bases. The CDR3 runs 12 residues. Germline V gives CDR1 SGHAT, CDR2 FQDESV (reference sequence). The V and J ends lost 3 bases and 8 bases respectively, with 10 bases between them. The CDR3 region is CASSLGRDGYTF. The CDR3 bases are TGTGCCAGCAGCTTGGGCAGGGACGGCTACACCTTC.

This sequence joins TRBV30 and TRBJ1-1; D gene unclear. The ends were cut back, 2 bases at V and 4 bases at J, with 11 bases in the middle. The germline CDR1 and CDR2 sequences are GTSNPN and SVGIG (reference sequence). The CDR3 extends over 13 amino acids. CDR3 in DNA: TGTGCCTGGAGTCTTGGCAGAGGCACTGAAGCTTTCTTT. Protein product: CAWSLGRGTEAFF.

CDR3 nucleotide sequence: TGTGCCAGTAGTGTCAGGACTCCGGTGACTGAAGCTTTCTTT. Translation: CASSVRTPVTEAFF. The chain carries TRBV19 and TRBJ1-1, with D unclear. V lost 5 bases, J lost 5 bases, and 15 bases lay in between. Germline CDR1 LNHDA, CDR2 SQIVND (reference sequence). The CDR3 runs to 14 residues. Based on the CDR3 plus reference TRBV19 and TRBJ1-1, the full variable domain is DGGITQSPKYLFRKEGQNVTLSCEQNLNHDAMYWYRQDPGQGLRLIYYSQIVNDFQKGDIAEGYSVSREKKESFPLTVTSAQKNPTAFYLCASSVRTPVTEAFFGQGTRLTVV.

This sequence joins TRBV6-5 and TRBJ1-2; D may be TRBD1 (6 bases). Trimming shortened V by 0 bases and J by 4 bases, and 12 bases separated the two germline ends. The CDR3 has 15 amino acids. Per germline, CDR1 MNHEY and CDR2 SVGAGI. The CDR3 reads CASSYSNRVSYGYTF. CDR3 in DNA: TGTGCCAGCAGTTACTCGAACAGGGTCTCCTATGGCTACACCTTC.

This chain links TRBV6-4 with TRBJ2-3; 9 nucleotides match TRBD2. Germline V lookup: CDR1 MRHNA, CDR2 SNTAGT. With 4 bases clipped from V and 2 bases from J, the junction kept 7 bases outside the gene matches. CDR3 length equals 16 residues. DNA for the CDR3: TGTGCCAGCAGTGTTATAGCGGGAGCGCTCACAGATACGCAGTATTTT. This translates into CASSVIAGALTDTQYF.

V is TRBV19 and J is TRBJ1-3; D not resolved. Trimming shortened V by 5 bases and J by 4 bases, and 18 bases separated the two germline ends. This CDR3 comprises 16 residues. Per the germline V gene, CDR1 is LNHDA and CDR2 is SQIVND (reference sequence). CDR3: CASSPMDLTGGNTIYF. As DNA, the CDR3 is TGTGCCAGTAGTCCGATGGATTTAACTGGAGGAAACACCATATATTTT.

The rearrangement links TRBV28 to TRBJ2-1, with 11 bases aligning to TRBD2. V lost 5 bases and J lost 0; bases outside the gene matches: 6. The V gene's germline CDR1 is MDHEN and CDR2 SYDVKM. The CDR3 is 17 residues long. The CDR3 coding sequence is TGTGCCAGCAGTGGTATAGGACTAGCGGGCTCCTACAATGAGCAGTTCTTC. It specifies CASSGIGLAGSYNEQFF.

This clone is medium-sized (0.01 to 0.1%) in the sample. The chain couples TRBV4-1 to TRBJ1-2; 7 bases are shared with TRBD1. Germline V CDR1 and CDR2: MGHRA, YSYEKL. J gave up 2 bases and V 4 bases, and 4 bases lay outside the gene matches. The CDR3 extends over 14 amino acids. The CDR3 DNA reads as TGCGCCAGCAGCCTAGACAGGGCCAACTATGGCTACACCTTC. This translates into CASSLDRANYGYTF.

This clone was seen once. The gene calls are TRBV24-1 and TRBJ2-5, with TRBD2 identical over 7 bases. The CDR3 is 15 residues long. Germline CDR1 reads KGHDR; CDR2 reads SFDVKD. V trimming: 7 bases; J trimming: 3 bases; junction bases outside the gene matches: 10. CDR3 protein: CATRKKLAKKETQYF. As DNA, the CDR3 is TGTGCCACCAGAAAAAAACTAGCGAAGAAAGAGACCCAGTACTTC.

V usage is TRBV3-1 (or the pseudogene TRBV3-2) and J usage is TRBJ2-4; 7 bases line up with TRBD1. V dropped 4 bases and J dropped 12; count of bases not matched to a gene: 18. Germline CDR1 LGHDT, CDR2 YNNKEL (reference sequence). This CDR3 is built from 16 residues. CDR3 loop: CASSRGSRTGAAAQYF. In nucleotides, the CDR3 is TGTGCCAGCAGCCGGGGGTCGCGGACAGGAGCTGCGGCTCAGTACTTC.

This clone was picked up a small number of times. The genes are TRBV29-1 and TRBJ2-7, with D tentatively TRBD2 (5 bases). CDR1 SQVTM and CDR2 ANQGSEA come from the germline V gene. The V end lost 6 bases, the J end lost 1 base, and 10 bases lay between the germline ends. The CDR3 is 12 amino acids. The CDR3 here is CSVAEGSYEQYF. The CDR3 region has the DNA TGCAGCGTGGCCGAGGGTTCCTACGAGCAGTACTTC.

In this sample, this clone turned up once. The chain combines TRBV6-2 or TRBV6-3 with TRBJ2-4, with D tentatively TRBD2 (6 bases). CDR3 length: 13 residues. Trimming took 6 bases from V and 7 from J, leaving 13 bases between them. Germline loops: CDR1 MNHEY, CDR2 SVGEGT. The CDR3 protein is CASSHGLLNIQYF. The CDR3, as DNA: TGTGCCAGCAGCCATGGACTACTTAACATTCAGTACTTC.

This clone was detected once. The gene calls are TRBV7-2 and TRBJ2-5; D gene unclear. Between the trimmed V and J ends, which lost 5 bases and 4 bases, there was a span of 5 bases. The CDR3 sequence is 11 residues long. Germline CDR1 reads SGHTA; CDR2 reads FQGNSA. CDR3 region: CASSPGETQYF. CDR3 in DNA: TGTGCCAGCAGCCCTGGAGAGACCCAGTACTTC.

This clone was counted only a few times. The V call is TRBV28, the J call TRBJ2-3, with D hard to call. The V and J ends lost 7 bases and 1 base respectively, with 12 bases between them. This CDR3 has 14 amino acids. Germline loops: CDR1 MDHEN, CDR2 SYDVKM. This chain's CDR3 is CASTEGYRTDTQYF. Written as DNA, the CDR3 is TGTGCCAGCACTGAAGGGTATCGCACAGATACGCAGTATTTT. Variable domain in full (rest from reference TRBV28 and TRBJ2-3): DVKVTQSSRYLVKRTGEKVFLECVQDMDHENMFWYRQDPGLGLRLIYFSYDVKMKEKGDIPEGYSVSREKKERFSLILESASTNQTSMYLCASTEGYRTDTQYFGPGTRLTVL.

The rearrangement links TRBV19 to TRBJ2-7, with 9 bases lining up with TRBD2. This CDR3 region has 14 residues. CDR1 is LNHDA, CDR2 SQIVND, per germline (reference sequence). J was trimmed by 1 base and V by 9 bases; bases with no gene match: 7. CDR3 nucleotides: TGTGCCAGCTCCAAGACTAGCGGATCCTACGAGCAGTACTTC. It is translated as CASSKTSGSYEQYF.

In its sample, this clone was seen a few times. The chain employs TRBV29-1 and TRBJ2-3, with D possibly being TRBD1 or TRBD2 (6 bases each). Per the germline V gene, CDR1 is SQVTM and CDR2 is ANQGSEA. This CDR3 region has 15 residues. V was pared by 3 bases and J by 5 bases, with 18 bases between. The CDR3 DNA reads as TGCAGCGTTGAGGGTATAGGGGGGCCCGGAGATACGCAGTATTTT. Its protein is CSVEGIGGPGDTQYF.

This rearrangement joins TRBV4-1 to TRBJ1-6; no definite D call. The CDR3 totals 16 residues. Germline V gene data show CDR1 as MGHRA and CDR2 as YSYEKL. V was clipped by 1 base and J by 6 bases, with 13 bases between them. The CDR3 DNA sequence: TGCGCCAGCAGCCAAGTAATGGGTCAACCTAATTCACCCCTCCACTTT. It yields the protein CASSQVMGQPNSPLHF.

The rearrangement links TRBV4-2 to TRBJ2-7, with TRBD2 matching over 8 bases. Per the germline V gene, CDR1 is LGHNA and CDR2 is YNFKEQ. The CDR3 contains 14 residues. With V trimmed by 1 base and J by 6 bases, 5 bases remained unmatched. The CDR3 DNA reads as TGTGCCAGCAGCCAAGGGGGACTAGACGGCGAGCAGTACTTC. It is translated as CASSQGGLDGEQYF.

The genes are TRBV6-5 and TRBJ2-1, with 13 bases identical to TRBD2. V gave up 2 bases and J gave up 8 bases; unmatched junction bases: 6. The CDR3 spans 16 residues. Per the germline V gene, CDR1 is MNHEY and CDR2 is SVGAGI. In DNA, the CDR3 is TGTGCCAGCAGTTACACCGGACTAGCGGGAGAGGATGAGCAGTTCTTC. Protein: CASSYTGLAGEDEQFF.

This chain links TRBV4-2 with TRBJ2-3; D assignment may be TRBD1 or TRBD2 (5 bases each). Germline V gene lookup returns CDR1 LGHNA and CDR2 YNFKEQ. The CDR3 extends over 16 amino acids. V gave up 0 bases and J gave up 3 bases, with 13 bases separating them. The CDR3 loop reads CASSQEFGTGTDTQYF. CDR3 in DNA: TGTGCCAGCAGCCAAGAATTCGGGACGGGGACAGATACGCAGTATTTT.